This T cell receptor beta chain was sequenced in a study of post-analysis software for immune sequencing data. Unique molecular identifiers were present in the TCR beta cDNA libraries. With roughly 1 to 11 million T cells as the source, a few hundred thousand cDNA molecules resulted. TCRdb fed the PCR reads into MiXCR, producing one record per CDR3 protein. This table has about 770,000 distinct CDR3 sequences, roughly 46% appearing once. Comment on this clonotype: Antigen unknown.

Whole-study findings and limits: Multiple sclerosis patients showed significantly lower normalized Chao1 diversity than controls did. Strong co-clustering by F measure linked samples that shared a preparation batch.

Material: blood. The TCR comes from a girl aged 10-17 years with multiple sclerosis.

DNA for the CDR3: TGCAGTGCTGGCCTGCATGAGCAGTTCTTC. Amino acids: CSAGLHEQFF. The V and J genes are TRBV20-1 and TRBJ2-1; D gene unclear. Germline lookup yields CDR1 DFQATT and CDR2 SNEGSKA (reference sequence). The CDR3 is made up of 10 amino acids. V gave up 5 bases and J gave up 8 bases, with 7 bases separating them.